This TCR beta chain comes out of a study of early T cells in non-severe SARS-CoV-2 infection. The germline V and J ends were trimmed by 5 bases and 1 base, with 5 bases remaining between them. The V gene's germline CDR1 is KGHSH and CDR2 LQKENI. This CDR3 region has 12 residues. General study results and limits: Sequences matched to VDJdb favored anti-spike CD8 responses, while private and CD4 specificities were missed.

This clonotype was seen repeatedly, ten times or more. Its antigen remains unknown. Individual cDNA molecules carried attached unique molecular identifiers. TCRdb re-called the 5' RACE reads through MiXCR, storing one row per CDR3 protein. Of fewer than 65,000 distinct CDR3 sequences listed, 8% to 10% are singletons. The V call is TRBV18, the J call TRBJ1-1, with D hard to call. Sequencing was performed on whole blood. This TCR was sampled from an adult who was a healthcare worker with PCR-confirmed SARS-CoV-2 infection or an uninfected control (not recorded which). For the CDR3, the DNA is TGTGCCAGCTCAGATACGAACACTGAAGCTTTCTTT. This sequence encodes CASSDTNTEAFF.